Listed below are T cell receptor beta chains from one sample, sequenced in a study of blood T cell repertoires in COVID-19. Profiling relied on immunoSEQ multiplex PCR, and the TCRdb table lists in-frame clones only, not all of them. The table records about 220,000 clones, approximately 85% of them present only once. The sample consisted of peripheral blood. These receptors were obtained from a woman between 65 and 79 years old with COVID-19, enrolled during active disease. Both conserved end residues are part of each CDR3. D genes are given only for firm matches. Rows may omit the clone size; those that give it use once, few, many or a size class.

CDR3 | DNA | J | V | D | size
CASSWDIQTNVLTF | TGCGCCAGCAGCTGGGACATCCAGACTAACGTCCTGACTTTC | TRBJ2-6 | TRBV5-1 | . | .
CASSEFVGTGHTEAFF | TGTGCCAGCAGTGAATTCGTAGGGACAGGGCACACTGAAGCTTTCTTT | TRBJ1-1 | TRBV25-1 | TRBD1 | .
CATSDRTSGITGELFF | TGTGCCACCAGTGACCGGACTAGCGGGATAACCGGGGAGCTGTTTTTT | TRBJ2-2 | TRBV24-1 | TRBD2 | few
CASSLALGRDTEAFF | TGTGCCAGCAGCTTGGCCTTAGGCAGGGATACTGAAGCTTTCTTT | TRBJ1-1 | TRBV5-4 | . | .
CSVRVTRGFSYEQYF | TGCAGCGTGAGGGTGACCCGGGGATTCTCCTACGAGCAGTACTTC | TRBJ2-7 | TRBV29-1 | . | .
CASTRSRQTRNTGELFF | TGTGCCAGTACCCGCTCCCGGCAGACTCGGAACACCGGGGAGCTGTTTTTT | TRBJ2-2 | TRBV19 | . | once
CATSSQRTGSYEQYF | TGTGCCACCAGCAGTCAGAGGACAGGGAGCTACGAGCAGTACTTC | TRBJ2-7 | TRBV15 | TRBD1 | .
CSVDRTSGRAGNEQFF | TGCAGCGTCGACCGGACTAGCGGGAGGGCCGGGAATGAGCAGTTCTTC | TRBJ2-1 | TRBV29-1 | TRBD2 | .
CASSPGGWGGTDTQYF | TGTGCCAGCAGCCCCGGGGGGTGGGGAGGGACAGATACGCAGTATTTT | TRBJ2-3 | TRBV5-4 | TRBD2 | .
CASSLTGFSYEQYF | TGTGCCAGCAGCTTAACCGGTTTCTCCTACGAGCAGTACTTC | TRBJ2-7 | TRBV7-2 | . | .
CASSEQGELFF | TGTGCCAGCTCGGAACAGGGTGAACTGTTTTTT | TRBJ1-4 | TRBV18 | . | .
CATSDRGDWNNEQFF | TGTGCCACCAGTGACCGAGGGGACTGGAACAATGAGCAGTTCTTC | TRBJ2-1 | TRBV24-1 | . | .
CASSLRTGGPDTQYF | TGTGCCAGCAGCTTGCGGACAGGGGGCCCAGATACGCAGTATTTT | TRBJ2-3 | TRBV5-4 | TRBD1 | .
CASSPGNNNSPLHF | TGTGCCAGCTCACCGGGCAACAATAATTCACCCCTCCACTTT | TRBJ1-6 | TRBV18 | . | once
CASSYSTASGEAFF | TGTGCCAGCAGTTACTCGACGGCCTCAGGAGAAGCTTTCTTT | TRBJ1-1 | TRBV6-5 | . | .
CASSPVGSGSFGTQYF | TGTGCCAGCAGCCCCGTAGGTAGCGGGAGCTTTGGGACCCAGTACTTC | TRBJ2-5 | TRBV3-1/TRBV3-2 | TRBD2 | .
CASSWTGGVNEKLFF | TGTGCCAGCAGCTGGACAGGGGGCGTTAATGAAAAACTGTTTTTT | TRBJ1-4 | TRBV7-9 | TRBD1 | .
CASRLSNQPQHF | TGTGCCAGCAGACTTAGCAATCAGCCCCAGCATTTT | TRBJ1-5 | TRBV27 | . | .
CASSPRGQAHEKLFF | TGTGCCAGTAGTCCCCGGGGACAGGCGCATGAAAAACTGTTTTTT | TRBJ1-4 | TRBV19 | TRBD1 | .
CASREEYNQPQHF | TGTGCCAGCAGAGAGGAGTACAATCAGCCCCAGCATTTT | TRBJ1-5 | TRBV27 | . | .